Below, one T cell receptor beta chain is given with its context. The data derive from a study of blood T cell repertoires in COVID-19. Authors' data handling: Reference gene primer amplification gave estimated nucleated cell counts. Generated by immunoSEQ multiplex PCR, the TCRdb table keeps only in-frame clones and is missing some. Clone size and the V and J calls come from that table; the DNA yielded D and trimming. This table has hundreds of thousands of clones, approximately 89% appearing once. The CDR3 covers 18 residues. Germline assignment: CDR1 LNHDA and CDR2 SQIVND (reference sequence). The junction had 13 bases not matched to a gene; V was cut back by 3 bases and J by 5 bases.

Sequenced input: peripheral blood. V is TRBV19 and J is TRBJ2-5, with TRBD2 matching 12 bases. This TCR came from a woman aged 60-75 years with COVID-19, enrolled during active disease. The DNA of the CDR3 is TGTGCCAGTAGTATTGCGGCTAGCGGGGGGGCAGGCCAGGAGACCCAGTACTTC. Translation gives CASSIAASGGAGQETQYF.